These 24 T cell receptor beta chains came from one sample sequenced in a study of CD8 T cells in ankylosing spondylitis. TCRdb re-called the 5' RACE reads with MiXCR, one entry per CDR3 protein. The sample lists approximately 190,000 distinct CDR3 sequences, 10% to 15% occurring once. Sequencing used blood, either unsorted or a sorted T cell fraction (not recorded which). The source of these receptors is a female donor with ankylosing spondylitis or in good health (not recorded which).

The CDR3 DNA reads as TGTGCCAGTAGATGCGACACGAACACCGGGGAGCTGTTTTTT. This sequence encodes CASRCDTNTGELFF. This chain uses TRBV19 with TRBJ2-2; D ambiguous. Germline CDR1 is LNHDA and CDR2 is SQIVND (reference sequence). The CDR3 is 14 amino acids. The germline V and J ends were trimmed by 6 bases and 0 bases, with 8 bases remaining between them.

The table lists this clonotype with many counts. The CDR3 bases are TGCAGTGCTAGCGACCTGAACACTGAAGCTTTCTTT. Translating it yields CSASDLNTEAFF. This sequence joins TRBV20-1 and TRBJ1-1, with D hard to call. The V end was cut by 3 bases, the J end by 0 bases, with 5 bases between. CDR1 is DFQATT and CDR2 is SNEGSKA in the germline V gene (reference sequence). This CDR3 region has 12 residues.

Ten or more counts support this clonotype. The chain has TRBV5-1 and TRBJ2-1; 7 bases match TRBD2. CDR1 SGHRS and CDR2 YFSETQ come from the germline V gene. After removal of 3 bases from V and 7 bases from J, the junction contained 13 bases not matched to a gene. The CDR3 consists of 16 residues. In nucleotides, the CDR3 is TGCGCCAGCAGCTCGGTCGGCGGGAGTCGGATGAATGAGCAGTTCTTC. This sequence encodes CASSSVGGSRMNEQFF. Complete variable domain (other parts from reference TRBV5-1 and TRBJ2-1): KAGVTQTPRYLIKTRGQQVTLSCSPISGHRSVSWYQQTPGQGLQFLFEYFSETQRNKGNFPGRFSGRQFSNSRSEMNVSTLELGDSALYLCASSSVGGSRMNEQFFGPGTRLTVL.

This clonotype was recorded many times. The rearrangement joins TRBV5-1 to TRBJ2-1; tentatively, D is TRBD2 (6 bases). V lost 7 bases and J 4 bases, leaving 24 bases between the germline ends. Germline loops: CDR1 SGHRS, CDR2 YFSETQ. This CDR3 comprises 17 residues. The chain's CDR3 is CASLAGPGTPTYNEQFF. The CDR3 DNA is TGCGCCAGCCTTGCGGGGCCCGGGACCCCGACTTACAATGAGCAGTTCTTC.

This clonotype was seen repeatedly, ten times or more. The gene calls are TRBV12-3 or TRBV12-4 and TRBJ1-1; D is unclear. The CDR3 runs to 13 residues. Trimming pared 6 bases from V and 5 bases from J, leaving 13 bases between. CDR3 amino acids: CASSLQTGTEAFF. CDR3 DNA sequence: TGTGCCAGCAGCTTACAAACGGGGACTGAAGCTTTCTTT.

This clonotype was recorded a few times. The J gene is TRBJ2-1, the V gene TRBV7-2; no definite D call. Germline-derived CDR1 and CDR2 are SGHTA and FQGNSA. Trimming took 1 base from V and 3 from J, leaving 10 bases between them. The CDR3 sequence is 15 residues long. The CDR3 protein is CASSLVADGYNEQFF. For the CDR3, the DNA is TGTGCCAGCAGCTTAGTGGCAGACGGCTACAATGAGCAGTTCTTC.

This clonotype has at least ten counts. The CDR3 reads CSARETSGLYEQYF. As DNA, the CDR3 is TGCAGTGCTAGGGAGACTAGCGGGCTCTACGAGCAGTACTTC. V gene TRBV20-1 combines with J gene TRBJ2-7; 10 nucleotides agree with TRBD2. With V trimmed by 3 bases and J by 3 bases, 5 bases remained unmatched. CDR3 length: 14 amino acids. CDR1 is DFQATT and CDR2 is SNEGSKA in the germline V gene (reference sequence).

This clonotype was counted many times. CDR3 region: CASSRGAGGSPLHF. CDR3 bases: TGTGCCAGCAGCCGCGGGGCTGGGGGTTCACCCCTCCACTTT. The V gene is TRBV3-1, the J gene TRBJ1-6, with D perhaps TRBD1 (5 bases). Trimming shortened V by 4 bases and J by 9 bases, and 13 bases separated the two germline ends. CDR3 length: 14 amino acids. Looked up from germline, CDR1 is LGHDT and CDR2 is YNNKEL (reference sequence).

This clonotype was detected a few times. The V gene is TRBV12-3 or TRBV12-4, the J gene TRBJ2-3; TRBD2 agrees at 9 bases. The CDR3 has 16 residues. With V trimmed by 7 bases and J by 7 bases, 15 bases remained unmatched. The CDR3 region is CASTKGLAGVLNTQYF. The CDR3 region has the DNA TGTGCCAGCACTAAGGGATTAGCGGGGGTCCTGAATACGCAGTATTTT.

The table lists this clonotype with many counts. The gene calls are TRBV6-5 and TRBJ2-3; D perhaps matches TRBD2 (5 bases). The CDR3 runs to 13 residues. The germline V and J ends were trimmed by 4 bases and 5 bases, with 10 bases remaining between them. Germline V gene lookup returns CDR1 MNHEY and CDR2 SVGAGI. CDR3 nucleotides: TGTGCCAGCAGTTTTGACGAGGGAGATACGCAGTATTTT. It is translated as CASSFDEGDTQYF.

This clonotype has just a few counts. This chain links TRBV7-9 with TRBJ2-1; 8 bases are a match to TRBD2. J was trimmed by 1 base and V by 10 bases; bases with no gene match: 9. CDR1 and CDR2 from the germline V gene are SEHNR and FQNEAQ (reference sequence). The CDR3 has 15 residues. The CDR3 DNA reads TGTGCCACCAGACGGGAGGGCCTTTCCTACAATGAGCAGTTCTTC. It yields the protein CATRREGLSYNEQFF.

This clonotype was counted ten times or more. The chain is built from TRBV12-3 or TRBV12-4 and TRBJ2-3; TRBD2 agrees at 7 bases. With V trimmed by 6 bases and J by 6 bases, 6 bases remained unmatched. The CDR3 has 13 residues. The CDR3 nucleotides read TGTGCCAGCAGATCAACCGGGGGGGATACGCAGTATTTT. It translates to CASRSTGGDTQYF.

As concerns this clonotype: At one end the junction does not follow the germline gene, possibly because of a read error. The CDR3 bases are TGTACCAGCAGCTTTCCGGGAGGGCGATCCTACGAGCAGTACTTC. Translating it yields CTSSFPGGRSYEQYF. The rearrangement uses TRBV7-9 and TRBJ2-7; 8 bases match TRBD2. This CDR3 spans 15 amino acids. Germline V CDR1 and CDR2: SEHNR, FQNEAQ (reference sequence).

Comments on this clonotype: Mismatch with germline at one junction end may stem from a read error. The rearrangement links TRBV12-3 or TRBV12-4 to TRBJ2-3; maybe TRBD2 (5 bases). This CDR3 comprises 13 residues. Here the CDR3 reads CAGSLPGVDTQYF. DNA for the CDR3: TGTGCCGGCAGCCTCCCCGGGGTAGATACGCAGTATTTT.

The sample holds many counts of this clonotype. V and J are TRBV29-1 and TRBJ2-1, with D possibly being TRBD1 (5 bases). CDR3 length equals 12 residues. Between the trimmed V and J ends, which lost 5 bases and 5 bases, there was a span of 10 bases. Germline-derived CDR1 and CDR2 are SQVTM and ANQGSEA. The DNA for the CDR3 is TGCAGCGTTCAGGGTCCCCACAATGAGCAGTTCTTC. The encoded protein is CSVQGPHNEQFF.

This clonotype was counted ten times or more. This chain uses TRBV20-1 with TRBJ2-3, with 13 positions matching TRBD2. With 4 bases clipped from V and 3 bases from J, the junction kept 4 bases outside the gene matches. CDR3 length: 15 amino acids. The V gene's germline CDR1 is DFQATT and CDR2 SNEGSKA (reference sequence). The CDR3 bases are TGCAGTGCTACCGGGACTAGCGGGAAGACAGATACGCAGTATTTT. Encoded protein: CSATGTSGKTDTQYF.

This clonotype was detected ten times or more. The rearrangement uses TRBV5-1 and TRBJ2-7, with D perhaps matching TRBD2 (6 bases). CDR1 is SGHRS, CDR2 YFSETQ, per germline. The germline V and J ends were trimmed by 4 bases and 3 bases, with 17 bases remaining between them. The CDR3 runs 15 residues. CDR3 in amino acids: CASSPPGLPSYEQYF. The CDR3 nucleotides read TGCGCCAGCAGCCCTCCCGGACTACCCAGCTACGAGCAGTACTTC. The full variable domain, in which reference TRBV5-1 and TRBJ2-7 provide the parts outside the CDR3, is KAGVTQTPRYLIKTRGQQVTLSCSPISGHRSVSWYQQTPGQGLQFLFEYFSETQRNKGNFPGRFSGRQFSNSRSEMNVSTLELGDSALYLCASSPPGLPSYEQYFGPGTRLTVT.

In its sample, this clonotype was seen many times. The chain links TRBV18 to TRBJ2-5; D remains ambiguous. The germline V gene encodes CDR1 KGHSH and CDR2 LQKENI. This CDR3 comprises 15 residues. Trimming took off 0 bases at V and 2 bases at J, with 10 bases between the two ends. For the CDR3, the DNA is TGTGCCAGCTCACCACCAGGAAGGGCTCAAGAGACCCAGTACTTC. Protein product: CASSPPGRAQETQYF. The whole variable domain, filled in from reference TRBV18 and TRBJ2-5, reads NAGVMQNPRHLVRRRGQEARLRCSPMKGHSHVYWYRQLPEEGLKFMVYLQKENIIDESGMPKERFSAEFPKEGPSILRIQQVVRGDSAAYFCASSPPGRAQETQYFGPGTRLLVL.

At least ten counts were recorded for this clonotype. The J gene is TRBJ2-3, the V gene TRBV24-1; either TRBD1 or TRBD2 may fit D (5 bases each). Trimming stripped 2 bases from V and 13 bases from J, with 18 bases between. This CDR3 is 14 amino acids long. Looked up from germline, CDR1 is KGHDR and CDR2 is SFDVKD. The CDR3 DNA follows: TGTGCCACCAGTGATTACCACGGGCAGGGACCGGAGTATTTT. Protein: CATSDYHGQGPEYF.

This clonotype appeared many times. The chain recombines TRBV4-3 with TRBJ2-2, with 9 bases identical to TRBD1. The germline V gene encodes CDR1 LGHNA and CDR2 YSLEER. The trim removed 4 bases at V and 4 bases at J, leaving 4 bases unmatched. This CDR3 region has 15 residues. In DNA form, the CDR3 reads TGCGCCAGCAGCCGCTCACAGGGGGCCACCGGGGAGCTGTTTTTT. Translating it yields CASSRSQGATGELFF.

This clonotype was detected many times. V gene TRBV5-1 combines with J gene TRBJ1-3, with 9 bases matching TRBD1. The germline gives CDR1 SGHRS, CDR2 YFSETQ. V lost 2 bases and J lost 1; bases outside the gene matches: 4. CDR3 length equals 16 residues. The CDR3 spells CASSLTQGASGNTIYF. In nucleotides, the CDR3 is TGCGCCAGCAGCTTAACACAGGGGGCTTCTGGAAACACCATATATTTT.

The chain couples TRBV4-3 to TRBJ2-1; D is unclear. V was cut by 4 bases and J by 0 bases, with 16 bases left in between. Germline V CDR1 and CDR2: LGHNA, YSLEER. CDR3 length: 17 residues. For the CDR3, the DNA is TGCGCCAGCAGCCCGAGCCGACGGCCCAGCTCCTACAATGAGCAGTTCTTC. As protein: CASSPSRRPSSYNEQFF.

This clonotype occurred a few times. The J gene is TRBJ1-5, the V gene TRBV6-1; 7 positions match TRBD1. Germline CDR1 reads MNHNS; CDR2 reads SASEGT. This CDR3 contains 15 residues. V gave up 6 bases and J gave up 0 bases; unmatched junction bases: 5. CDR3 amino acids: CASSPGGNSNQPQHF. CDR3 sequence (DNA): TGTGCCAGCAGCCCAGGGGGGAATAGCAATCAGCCCCAGCATTTT.

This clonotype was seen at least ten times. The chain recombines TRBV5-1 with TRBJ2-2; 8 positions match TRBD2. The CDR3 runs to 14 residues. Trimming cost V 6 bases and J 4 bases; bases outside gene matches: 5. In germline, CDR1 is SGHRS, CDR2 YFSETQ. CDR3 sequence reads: CASTGLAGTGELFF. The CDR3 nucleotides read TGCGCCAGCACCGGACTAGCTGGCACCGGGGAGCTGTTTTTT.